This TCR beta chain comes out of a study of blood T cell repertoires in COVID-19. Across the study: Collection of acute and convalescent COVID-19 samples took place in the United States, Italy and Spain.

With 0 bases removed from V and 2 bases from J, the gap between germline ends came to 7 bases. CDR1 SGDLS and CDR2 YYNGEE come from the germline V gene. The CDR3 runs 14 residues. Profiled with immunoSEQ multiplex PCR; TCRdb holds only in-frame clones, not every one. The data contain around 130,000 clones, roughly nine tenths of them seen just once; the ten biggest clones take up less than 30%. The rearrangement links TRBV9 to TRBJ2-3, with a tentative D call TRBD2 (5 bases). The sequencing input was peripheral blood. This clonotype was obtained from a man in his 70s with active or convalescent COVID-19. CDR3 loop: CASSVGTFTDTQYF. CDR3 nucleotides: TGTGCCAGCAGCGTAGGGACTTTCACAGATACGCAGTATTTT.